This TCR beta chain stems from a study of blood T cell repertoires in COVID-19. Study in general: Sources were T cells, B-cell-depleted T cells, or PBMCs; the material itself was cDNA or gDNA.

The CDR3 loop spans 14 amino acids. CDR1 is MRHNA and CDR2 is SNTAGT in the germline V gene. Trimming removed 6 bases from V and 9 bases from J; junction bases left unmatched: 6. Per the original data handling: Nucleated cell counts were estimated from reference gene primer amplification. Profiled with immunoSEQ multiplex PCR; TCRdb holds only in-frame clones, not every one. V and J calls plus clone size are reproduced from that table; the DNA served to infer D and trimming. The repertoire holds about 150,000 clones, with roughly 78% as singletons. This sequence was found in a man older than 75 with acute or convalescent COVID-19. The source material was peripheral blood. V and J are TRBV6-4 and TRBJ1-6; TRBD1 aligns across 9 bases. The CDR3 spells CASRSGTGPSPLHF. The DNA of the CDR3 is TGTGCCAGCAGGAGCGGGACAGGGCCTTCACCCCTCCACTTT.